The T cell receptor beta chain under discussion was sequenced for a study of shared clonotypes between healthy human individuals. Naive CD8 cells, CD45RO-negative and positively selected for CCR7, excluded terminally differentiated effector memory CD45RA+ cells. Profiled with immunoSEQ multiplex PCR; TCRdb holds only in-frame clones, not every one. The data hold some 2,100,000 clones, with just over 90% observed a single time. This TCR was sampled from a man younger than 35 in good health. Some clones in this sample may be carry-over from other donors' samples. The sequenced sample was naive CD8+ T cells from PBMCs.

The CDR3 reads CARSVGSYGSDGDQPQHF. The CDR3 nucleotides are TGTGCCAGAAGCGTGGGGAGCTACGGGTCCGACGGGGATCAGCCCCAGCATTTT. The V gene is TRBV5-3, the J gene TRBJ1-5; D uncertain. TRBV5-3 is filed as an ORF, its function uncertain. The CDR3 is 18 residues long. With 4 bases removed from V and 5 bases from J, the gap between germline ends came to 25 bases.